The next 27 T cell receptor beta chains were all read from a single sample in a study of shared clonotypes between healthy human individuals. CD45RO negativity and positive selection for CCR7 defined naive CD8 cells, a population that excluded terminally differentiated effector memory CD45RA+ cells. Sequenced by immunoSEQ multiplex PCR; TCRdb stores in-frame clones only, minus some. Among around 580,000 clones listed, roughly 98% were seen once. The sequencing input was naive CD8+ T cells sorted from blood. The source is a man aged 25-45 years in good health.

The V and J genes are TRBV18 and TRBJ2-1, with D perhaps matching TRBD2 (6 bases). Germline lookup yields CDR1 KGHSH and CDR2 LQKENI. The CDR3 consists of 15 residues. V was cut by 4 bases and J by 4 bases, with 14 bases left in between. The CDR3 is CASSLPGVGYNEQFF. CDR3 nucleotide sequence: TGTGCCAGCTCACTGCCGGGAGTCGGTTACAATGAGCAGTTCTTC.

The CDR3 region is CASSLVLGGLGQETQYF. For the CDR3, the DNA is TGTGCCAGCAGTTTAGTCCTCGGGGGCCTGGGGCAAGAGACCCAGTACTTC. The gene calls are TRBV28 and TRBJ2-5; D may correspond to TRBD1 or TRBD2 (6 bases each). Trimming pared 2 bases from V and 2 bases from J, leaving 18 bases between. This CDR3 contains 17 residues. The germline gives CDR1 MDHEN, CDR2 SYDVKM.

The J gene is TRBJ2-2, the V gene TRBV7-9; no reliable D call. Germline V gives CDR1 SEHNR, CDR2 FQNEAQ (reference sequence). The CDR3 loop spans 15 amino acids. V lost 5 bases and J lost 5, with 15 bases in between. CDR3 loop: CASSPPGPTTGELFF. The CDR3 coding sequence is TGTGCCAGCAGCCCTCCAGGCCCGACGACCGGGGAGCTGTTTTTT.

This chain joins TRBV2 and TRBJ1-5; weak D call: TRBD1 (5 bases). Deletions cut 6 bases from V and 5 bases from J, with 17 bases between. The CDR3 is made up of 15 amino acids. The V gene's germline CDR1 is SNHLY and CDR2 FYNNEI. CDR3 loop: CASSDFSDNYQPQHF. The CDR3 bases are TGTGCCAGCAGCGACTTCTCGGACAATTATCAGCCCCAGCATTTT.

CDR3: CASRPLAGVVDEQYF. The DNA of the CDR3 is TGTGCCAGCAGGCCTCTAGCGGGAGTTGTTGACGAGCAGTACTTC. V usage is TRBV7-9 and J usage is TRBJ2-7; 10 bases match TRBD2. The CDR3 is 15 residues long. V was clipped by 6 bases and J by 5 bases; unmatched bases: 10. CDR1 is SEHNR and CDR2 is FQNEAQ in the germline V gene (reference sequence). Full variable domain (outside the CDR3, taken from reference TRBV7-9 and TRBJ2-7): DTGVSQNPRHKITKRGQNVTFRCDPISEHNRLYWYRQTLGQGPEFLTYFQNEAQLEKSRLLSDRFSAERPKGSFSTLEIQRTEQGDSAMYLCASRPLAGVVDEQYFGPGTRLTVT.

V and J are TRBV14 and TRBJ2-2; TRBD2 matches at 9 bases. This CDR3 contains 18 residues. From germline, CDR1 is SGHDN and CDR2 FVKESK. V shed 4 bases, J shed 8 bases, and the junction held 17 bases outside the gene matches. CDR3 nucleotide sequence: TGTGCCAGCAGCCTATGGGGCGGGCTAGCGGGACGCGAAGGGGAGCTGTTTTTT. Amino acid sequence: CASSLWGGLAGREGELFF.

The chain combines TRBV27 with TRBJ1-2; no clear D. Germline values: CDR1 MNHEY, CDR2 SMNVEV (reference sequence). V gave up 5 bases and J gave up 4 bases, with 23 bases separating them. The CDR3 is made up of 17 amino acids. This CDR3 reads CASSPSRVRGGPYGYTF. CDR3 sequence (DNA): TGTGCCAGCAGTCCGAGTCGGGTTCGCGGAGGACCCTATGGCTACACCTTC.

The V and J genes are TRBV5-1 and TRBJ2-5; TRBD1 agrees at 11 bases. The V gene's germline CDR1 is SGHRS and CDR2 YFSETQ. With V trimmed by 7 bases and J by 2 bases, 10 bases remained unmatched. The CDR3 consists of 16 residues. CDR3 sequence: CASFSGTGGVQETQYF. DNA of the CDR3: TGCGCCAGCTTTAGCGGGACAGGGGGTGTACAAGAGACCCAGTACTTC.

The V call is TRBV7-6, the J call TRBJ1-3; no definite D call. CDR3 length: 17 amino acids. V lost 1 base and J 0 bases, leaving 13 bases between the germline ends. Per germline, CDR1 SGHVS and CDR2 FNYEAQ. The CDR3 region is CASSLGTVSSSGNTIYF. Written as DNA, the CDR3 is TGTGCCAGCAGCTTAGGAACGGTCTCGAGCTCTGGAAACACCATATATTTT.

This rearrangement joins TRBV6-5 to TRBJ2-5, with 7 nucleotides matching TRBD2. The CDR3 consists of 14 residues. With 6 bases clipped from V and 5 bases from J, the junction kept 9 bases outside the gene matches. Germline V gene data show CDR1 as MNHEY and CDR2 as SVGAGI. The CDR3 coding sequence is TGTGCCAGCAGCCGGACTAGTTTCCAGGAGACCCAGTACTTC. Residues: CASSRTSFQETQYF.

The genes are TRBV25-1 and TRBJ2-1, with TRBD2 matching 11 bases. This CDR3 has 18 residues. Per the germline V gene, CDR1 is MGHDK and CDR2 is SYGVNS. V shed 7 bases and J 1 base; nucleotides not matched to a gene: 12. CDR3 loop: CASISTSGDDGSYNEQFF. CDR3 nucleotide sequence: TGTGCCAGCATCTCGACTAGCGGGGACGACGGGTCCTACAATGAGCAGTTCTTC.

The chain recombines TRBV5-8 with TRBJ1-2, with no clear D. The CDR3 runs 16 residues. V was shortened by 1 base and J by 4 bases, with 17 bases between the two germline ends. Per the germline V gene, CDR1 is SGHTS and CDR2 is YDEGEE. Here the CDR3 reads CASSLRGGSYGYGYTF. The CDR3 DNA sequence: TGTGCCAGCAGCTTGCGTGGAGGGTCATATGGCTATGGCTACACCTTC. The full variable domain, in which reference TRBV5-8 and TRBJ1-2 provide the parts outside the CDR3, is EAGVTQSPTHLIKTRGQQATLRCSPISGHTSVYWYQQALGLGLQFLLWYDEGEERNRGNFPPRFSGRQFPNYSSELNVNALELEDSALYLCASSLRGGSYGYGYTFGSGTRLTVV.

The chain joins TRBV4-1 to TRBJ2-2; 11 bases align to TRBD2. CDR1 and CDR2 (germline): MGHRA, YSYEKL. V gave up 1 base and J gave up 6 bases; unmatched junction bases: 4. The CDR3 contains 16 residues. The CDR3 spells CASSQVLLAGAGELFF. CDR3 nucleotides: TGCGCCAGCAGCCAAGTTCTACTAGCGGGAGCCGGGGAGCTGTTTTTT.

This clone showed up just once. The sample carries other DNA sequences with the same CDR3. J is TRBJ2-7 and V is TRBV5-1, with 10 bases fitting TRBD1. This CDR3 has 16 residues. Germline CDR1 is SGHRS and CDR2 is YFSETQ. V was clipped by 0 bases and J by 1 base; unmatched bases: 4. CDR3 sequence reads: CASSLGQGAKSYEQYF. CDR3 bases: TGCGCCAGCAGCTTGGGACAGGGGGCAAAGTCCTACGAGCAGTACTTC. Based on the CDR3 plus reference TRBV5-1 and TRBJ2-7, the full variable domain is KAGVTQTPRYLIKTRGQQVTLSCSPISGHRSVSWYQQTPGQGLQFLFEYFSETQRNKGNFPGRFSGRQFSNSRSEMNVSTLELGDSALYLCASSLGQGAKSYEQYFGPGTRLTVT.

The V and J genes are TRBV28 and TRBJ2-5; 8 bases are shared with TRBD1. With V trimmed by 5 bases and J by 1 base, 15 bases remained unmatched. The germline CDR1 and CDR2 sequences are MDHEN and SYDVKM. This CDR3 is 18 amino acids long. The CDR3 nucleotides read TGTGCCAGCAGTCAGGCTAGGGACAGGATCCTCGTCCAAGAGACCCAGTACTTC. Translated: CASSQARDRILVQETQYF.

This sequence joins TRBV7-3 and TRBJ2-5; unclear D gene. This CDR3 spans 12 amino acids. CDR1 and CDR2 (germline): SGHTA, FQGTGA. The V end lost 5 bases, the J end lost 14 bases, and 18 bases lay between the germline ends. The CDR3 nucleotides read TGTGCCAGCAGCAACAACCAGGAAAATCTATACTTC. Its protein is CASSNNQENLYF.

This chain joins TRBV27 and TRBJ2-5; 10 bases align to TRBD1. Germline V gives CDR1 MNHEY, CDR2 SMNVEV (reference sequence). With 4 bases clipped from V and 5 bases from J, the junction kept 7 bases outside the gene matches. The CDR3 runs to 15 residues. In DNA, the CDR3 is TGTGCCAGCAGTTCCCGGGACAGGGGTAGGGAGACCCAGTACTTC. Its translation is CASSSRDRGRETQYF.

The rearrangement uses TRBV9 and TRBJ2-7; 10 bases agree with TRBD2. The V and J ends lost 3 bases and 1 base, in that order; junction bases with no gene match: 4. The CDR3 runs to 15 residues. CDR1 is SGDLS, CDR2 YYNGEE, per germline. For the CDR3, the DNA is TGTGCCAGCAGCGCCGCTAGCGGGAGTTCCTACGAGCAGTACTTC. Protein product: CASSAASGSSYEQYF.

This clone was counted once. The J gene is TRBJ2-2, the V gene TRBV7-9; D is ambiguous. Per germline, CDR1 SEHNR and CDR2 FQNEAQ (reference sequence). The V gene lost 0 bases and the J gene lost 7 bases, with 15 bases spanning the gap. This CDR3 has 16 residues. The CDR3 sequence is CASSLAENFPDGELFF. The CDR3 nucleotides are TGTGCCAGCAGCTTAGCGGAAAACTTCCCCGACGGGGAGCTGTTTTTT.

Written as DNA, the CDR3 is TGCGCCAGCAGCTTGGATCCGGGGAGAGATGGCTACACCTTC. Protein product: CASSLDPGRDGYTF. The chain couples TRBV5-1 to TRBJ1-2, with unresolved D. V lost 0 bases to trimming and J lost 6 bases, with 12 bases between them. The germline V gene has CDR1 SGHRS and CDR2 YFSETQ. There are 14 residues in the CDR3.

The CDR3 spells CATSRQGIPSSTDTQYF. CDR3 in DNA: TGTGCCACCAGCAGGCAAGGAATTCCCTCTAGCACAGATACGCAGTATTTT. V usage is TRBV15 and J usage is TRBJ2-3; the D is unclear. Trimming took off 3 bases at V and 0 bases at J, with 16 bases between the two ends. CDR3 length: 17 residues. Germline V gene sequence: CDR1 LNHNV, CDR2 YYDKDF (reference sequence).

The genes are TRBV9 and TRBJ1-2, with TRBD1 as a possible D gene (5 bases). The CDR3 consists of 14 residues. The ends were cut back, 3 bases at V and 10 bases at J, with 19 bases in the middle. Germline V lookup: CDR1 SGDLS, CDR2 YYNGEE. CDR3 nucleotide sequence: TGTGCCAGCAGCGCCGAAAACAGGAGGTTCGACTACACCTTC. It is translated as CASSAENRRFDYTF.

The V call is TRBV7-6, the J call TRBJ2-5; no definite D call. V lost 7 bases and J 0 bases, leaving 18 bases between the germline ends. CDR3 size: 16 residues. Per germline, CDR1 SGHVS and CDR2 FNYEAQ. The CDR3 loop is CASTPFPDAYQETQYF. The CDR3 DNA reads as TGTGCCAGCACCCCGTTCCCGGACGCGTACCAAGAGACCCAGTACTTC.

The chain joins TRBV14 to TRBJ2-3; no reliable D call. CDR1 is SGHDN, CDR2 FVKESK, per germline. This CDR3 contains 12 residues. With 3 bases removed from V and 5 bases from J, the gap between germline ends came to 6 bases. The DNA of the CDR3 is TGTGCCAGCAGCCACCAGAGAGATACGCAGTATTTT. Protein: CASSHQRDTQYF.

The J gene is TRBJ1-2, the V gene TRBV25-1, with no clear D. This CDR3 contains 14 residues. Trimming cost V 0 bases and J 8 bases, with 13 bases left between them. Germline CDR1 MGHDK, CDR2 SYGVNS. CDR3 residues: CASSEYSGGNGYTF. For the CDR3, the DNA is TGTGCCAGCAGTGAATATTCCGGAGGGAACGGCTACACCTTC.

The chain employs TRBV9 and TRBJ2-7; D might be TRBD2 (6 bases). The CDR3 runs to 15 residues. Looked up from germline, CDR1 is SGDLS and CDR2 is YYNGEE. V was shortened by 0 bases and J by 5 bases, with 15 bases between the two germline ends. This chain's CDR3 is CASSVGGLPGDEQYF. The CDR3 DNA reads TGTGCCAGCAGCGTAGGAGGACTACCGGGGGACGAGCAGTACTTC. The variable domain in full, completed from reference TRBV9 and TRBJ2-7, reads DSGVTQTPKHLITATGQRVTLRCSPRSGDLSVYWYQQSLDQGLQFLIQYYNGEERAKGNILERFSAQQFPDLHSELNLSSLELGDSALYFCASSVGGLPGDEQYFGPGTRLTVT.

CDR3 bases: TGTGCCAGCTCACCAACGACAGCTAGCACAGATACGCAGTATTTT. Translating gives CASSPTTASTDTQYF. The chain carries TRBV18 and TRBJ2-3; the D gene is possibly TRBD1 (5 bases). The V end was cut by 2 bases, the J end by 0 bases, with 9 bases between. This CDR3 spans 15 amino acids. Looked up from germline, CDR1 is KGHSH and CDR2 is LQKENI.